These 31 T cell receptor beta chains came from one sample sequenced in a study of regulatory T cells in long-lasting Graves disease. Specified time point: newly diagnosed GD, antithyroid drugs for less than 3 months. RNA isolated from PBMCs was used to make the TCR library. Arm-PCR with iRepertoire HTBI primers amplified the CDR3 regions for these TCR beta libraries. TCRdb reanalysed the multiplex PCR reads using MiXCR and keeps one entry per CDR3 protein. The table includes 500,000 to 700,000 distinct CDR3 sequences, 16% detected once. The sample also formed part of further work on T cells in Graves' hyperthyroidism and ophthalmopathy.

The sample here was peripheral blood mononuclear cells (PBMCs), taken at new diagnosis, from a patient treated with antithyroid drugs. The receptors stem from a woman aged 30 to 39 with Graves disease.

Many counts were recorded for this clonotype. The chain combines TRBV9 with TRBJ1-2, with TRBD1 identical over 8 bases. Germline V gene data show CDR1 as SGDLS and CDR2 as YYNGEE. With 3 bases clipped from V and 4 bases from J, the junction kept 5 bases outside the gene matches. The CDR3 is 14 amino acids. CDR3 protein: CASSGLQGGYGYTF. CDR3 nucleotide sequence: TGTGCCAGCAGCGGTTTACAGGGGGGCTATGGCTACACCTTC.

This clonotype has just a few counts. The chain has TRBV11-2 and TRBJ2-3; TRBD1 matches 9 bases. J gave up 5 bases and V 4 bases, and 10 bases lay outside the gene matches. Germline V gives CDR1 SGHAT, CDR2 FQNNGV. This CDR3 spans 16 amino acids. The CDR3 bases are TGTGCCAGCAGCTCCGGACAGGGGATTTGGCAAGATACGCAGTATTTT. Encoded protein: CASSSGQGIWQDTQYF.

This clonotype came up a few times. The rearrangement links TRBV12-3 or TRBV12-4 to TRBJ1-2; D gene unclear. V lost 5 bases and J lost 8, with 15 bases in between. The CDR3 contains 13 residues. CDR3 DNA: TGTGCCAGCAGTCCCGGGCGGGTGGGAGGCTACACCTTC. Protein product: CASSPGRVGGYTF.

In its sample, this clonotype was seen many times. This chain uses TRBV6-1 with TRBJ2-1; tentative D call: TRBD2 (6 bases). The CDR3 sequence is 17 residues long. The V gene's germline CDR1 is MNHNS and CDR2 SASEGT. Between the trimmed V and J ends, which lost 5 bases and 2 bases, there was a span of 19 bases. The CDR3 sequence: CASSPSYSSVAYNEQFF. The CDR3 DNA sequence: TGTGCCAGCAGTCCCTCATATTCTAGCGTGGCCTACAATGAGCAGTTCTTC.

This chain connects TRBV7-9 to TRBJ2-3, with 9 bases matching TRBD1. Per the germline V gene, CDR1 is SEHNR and CDR2 is FQNEAQ (reference sequence). The CDR3 has 17 residues. The ends lost 7 bases at V and 0 bases at J; junction bases unmatched: 11. CDR3 sequence (DNA): TGTGCCAGCAACTGGCCCGGGACAGGGACTAGCACAGATACGCAGTATTTT. This gives the protein CASNWPGTGTSTDTQYF.

This clonotype was seen many times. This chain connects TRBV11-1 to TRBJ2-7, with TRBD2 matching over 13 bases. Per the germline V gene, CDR1 is SGHAT and CDR2 is FQDESV (reference sequence). The J segment lost 3 bases and the V segment lost 5 bases, leaving 7 bases of the junction unmatched. The CDR3 consists of 16 residues. In DNA, the CDR3 is TGTGCCAGCAGCCTCGGGACTAGCGGGACGAACTACGAGCAGTACTTC. Protein product: CASSLGTSGTNYEQYF.

This clonotype was seen a handful of times. The gene calls are TRBV3-1 and TRBJ1-6; 7 nucleotides align to TRBD1. V lost 6 bases and J lost 6; bases outside the gene matches: 8. The V gene's germline CDR1 is LGHDT and CDR2 YNNKEL (reference sequence). There are 15 residues in the CDR3. The chain's CDR3 is CASRRDRGPNSPLHF. For the CDR3, the DNA is TGTGCCAGCAGGCGGGACAGAGGACCTAATTCACCCCTCCACTTT.

This clonotype was counted many times. The CDR3 here is CASSSPRWTSWTDTQYF. The CDR3 DNA is TGTGCCAGCAGCTCCCCCCGTTGGACAAGTTGGACAGATACGCAGTATTTT. The V call is TRBV28, the J call TRBJ2-3; weak D call: TRBD1 (5 bases). V gave up 6 bases and J gave up 3 bases, with 22 bases separating them. There are 17 residues in the CDR3. Germline V gene lookup returns CDR1 MDHEN and CDR2 SYDVKM.

This clonotype was picked up a small number of times. The chain carries TRBV15 and TRBJ2-1; D possibly corresponds to TRBD2 (6 bases). The CDR3 sequence is 17 residues long. V shed 1 base and J shed 0 bases, with 13 bases lying between them. Germline-derived CDR1 and CDR2 are LNHNV and YYDKDF (reference sequence). Here the CDR3 DNA reads TGTGCCACCAGCAGAGGCCGGGGGACTGCCTCCTACAATGAGCAGTTCTTC. This encodes CATSRGRGTASYNEQFF. The full variable domain, rest sourced from reference TRBV15 and TRBJ2-1, is DAMVIQNPRYQVTQFGKPVTLSCSQTLNHNVMYWYQQKSSQAPKLLFHYYDKDFNNEADTPDNFQSRRPNTSFCFLDIRSPGLGDTAMYLCATSRGRGTASYNEQFFGPGTRLTVL.

This clonotype was counted at least ten times. The V gene is TRBV28, the J gene TRBJ2-1; 7 positions match TRBD2. The CDR3 covers 16 residues. V was pared by 6 bases and J by 0 bases, with 8 bases of the junction left unmatched. The germline CDR1 and CDR2 sequences are MDHEN and SYDVKM. CDR3 protein: CASSLIGGSSYNEQFF. CDR3 in DNA: TGTGCCAGCAGCTTGATCGGCGGGAGCTCCTACAATGAGCAGTTCTTC.

The chain employs TRBV7-9 and TRBJ2-6; tentatively, D is TRBD2 (6 bases). The CDR3 runs 18 residues. Trimming shortened V by 2 bases and J by 0 bases, and 14 bases separated the two germline ends. Germline V lookup: CDR1 SEHNR, CDR2 FQNEAQ (reference sequence). In nucleotides, the CDR3 is TGTGCCAGCAGCTTATCATGGCGGGAACGCTCTGGGGCCAACGTCCTGACTTTC. Amino acids: CASSLSWRERSGANVLTF.

This clonotype was counted many times. This rearrangement joins TRBV12-3 or TRBV12-4 to TRBJ2-1, with TRBD1 matching 7 bases. The CDR3 has 13 residues. The trim removed 8 bases at V and 3 bases at J, leaving 4 bases unmatched. The CDR3 loop is CASRQGLYNEQFF. CDR3 DNA sequence: TGTGCCAGCCGACAGGGTCTCTACAATGAGCAGTTCTTC.

This clonotype was found a few times. This sequence joins TRBV19 and TRBJ1-1, with TRBD1 matching over 8 bases. V dropped 5 bases and J dropped 5; count of bases not matched to a gene: 7. The CDR3 is made up of 14 amino acids. Germline-derived CDR1 and CDR2 are LNHDA and SQIVND (reference sequence). In DNA, the CDR3 is TGTGCCAGTAGTTTTGCGGACAGGGTGACTGAAGCTTTCTTT. It yields the protein CASSFADRVTEAFF.

This clonotype came up a few times. The rearrangement joins TRBV12-3 or TRBV12-4 to TRBJ2-5, with 8 nucleotides matching TRBD2. The V and J ends lost 5 bases and 5 bases, in that order; junction bases with no gene match: 7. The CDR3 consists of 14 residues. CDR3 in amino acids: CASSGSGSMETQYF. The CDR3, as DNA: TGTGCCAGCAGTGGGAGCGGGAGCATGGAGACCCAGTACTTC.

This clonotype appeared many times. The chain has TRBV28 and TRBJ1-5; TRBD1 aligns across 8 bases. Losses at the gene ends were 7 bases for V and 7 bases for J; bases not matched to a gene: 6. Germline V gene data show CDR1 as MDHEN and CDR2 as SYDVKM. The length of the CDR3 is 13 residues. The DNA for the CDR3 is TGTGCCAGCACCGACAGGGGACGGCAGCCCCAGCATTTT. Encoded protein: CASTDRGRQPQHF.

The chain has TRBV28 and TRBJ2-7; 8 bases fit TRBD1. The CDR3 extends over 15 amino acids. The V gene end was trimmed by 4 bases and the J gene end by 6 bases; junction bases not matched to a gene: 11. The germline V gene encodes CDR1 MDHEN and CDR2 SYDVKM. The CDR3 DNA reads as TGTGCCAGCAGTTCGATACAGGACAGGGTCGGCGAGCAGTACTTC. Protein sequence: CASSSIQDRVGEQYF.

Concerning this clonotype itself: Given a much more abundant clone one base away, this may be a read error. This chain connects TRBV30 to TRBJ1-1; no definite D call. CDR3 size: 14 residues. Germline values: CDR1 GTSNPN, CDR2 SVGIG (reference sequence). CDR3 region: CARSVGELNTEAFF. The CDR3 DNA is TGTGCCCGGAGTGTCGGCGAATTGAACACTGAAGCTTTCTTT. The variable domain in full, completed from reference TRBV30 and TRBJ1-1, reads SQTIHQWPATLVQPVGSPLSLECTVEGTSNPNLYWYRQAAGRGLQLLFYSVGIGQISSEVPQNLSASRPQDRQFILSSKKLLLSDSGFYLCARSVGELNTEAFFGQGTRLTVV.

This clonotype showed up many times. The rearrangement links TRBV24-1 to TRBJ2-7, with 9 bases that match TRBD1. With 5 bases clipped from V and 2 bases from J, the junction kept 9 bases outside the gene matches. This CDR3 spans 16 amino acids. Germline assignment: CDR1 KGHDR and CDR2 SFDVKD. The DNA of the CDR3 is TGTGCCACCAGTGGGAAGGGGACAGGGCGCGCCTACGAGCAGTACTTC. Translating it yields CATSGKGTGRAYEQYF.

This clonotype was recorded many times. CDR3 in DNA: TGCGCCAGCAGCCGACGGGAAGGGGAGCTGTTTTTT. Translated: CASSRREGELFF. The chain employs TRBV5-1 and TRBJ2-2; TRBD2 might be the D (5 bases). Trimming took off 4 bases at V and 8 bases at J, with 9 bases between the two ends. Germline V gives CDR1 SGHRS, CDR2 YFSETQ. CDR3 size: 12 residues.

This clonotype has a handful of counts. A much larger clone lies one base from this, so it may be a read error. The chain uses TRBV10-3 and TRBJ1-1, with D maybe TRBD1 (5 bases). CDR1 is ENHRY and CDR2 is SYGVKD in the germline V gene. This CDR3 spans 13 amino acids. CDR3 region: CDISETENTEAFF. In DNA form, the CDR3 reads TGTGACATCAGTGAGACAGAGAACACTGAAGCTTTCTTT.

The table lists this clonotype with a few counts. This rearrangement joins TRBV20-1 to TRBJ2-3; weak D call: TRBD1 (6 bases). Germline V CDR1 and CDR2: DFQATT, SNEGSKA (reference sequence). Trimming removed 6 bases at V and 0 bases at J, with 16 bases between. The CDR3 contains 15 residues. This CDR3 is CSAVPGAPSTDTQYF. Written as DNA, the CDR3 is TGCAGTGCCGTTCCAGGGGCTCCCAGCACAGATACGCAGTATTTT.

This clonotype has at least ten counts. The chain has TRBV2 and TRBJ2-7; 10 nucleotides match TRBD1. Losses at the gene ends were 8 bases for V and 6 bases for J; bases not matched to a gene: 10. CDR3 length equals 14 residues. Germline assignment: CDR1 SNHLY and CDR2 FYNNEI. The CDR3 DNA follows: TGTGCCAGCGCCCAAGACAGGGGGCGGGTCGAGCAGTACTTC. Translated: CASAQDRGRVEQYF.

This clonotype was seen more than once but under ten times. The rearrangement uses TRBV2 and TRBJ2-2; D is unresolved. CDR3 size: 12 residues. V was pared by 10 bases and J by 8 bases, with 14 bases between. Germline lookup yields CDR1 SNHLY and CDR2 FYNNEI. CDR3: CATATELGELFF. The CDR3 bases are TGTGCCACCGCCACAGAGCTGGGGGAGCTGTTTTTT.

This clonotype was observed many times. The CDR3 is CASSTGTGVHQPQHF. CDR3 nucleotides: TGTGCCAGTAGTACAGGGACAGGGGTGCATCAGCCCCAGCATTTT. This rearrangement joins TRBV19 to TRBJ1-5; 10 bases match TRBD1. Germline V lookup: CDR1 LNHDA, CDR2 SQIVND (reference sequence). This CDR3 comprises 15 residues. V lost 4 bases, J lost 5 bases, and 5 bases stayed unmatched. Drawing the rest from reference TRBV19 and TRBJ1-5, the complete variable domain is DGGITQSPKYLFRKEGQNVTLSCEQNLNHDAMYWYRQDPGQGLRLIYYSQIVNDFQKGDIAEGYSVSREKKESFPLTVTSAQKNPTAFYLCASSTGTGVHQPQHFGDGTRLSIL.

The table lists this clonotype with a few counts. The chain joins TRBV28 to TRBJ1-3, with 7 bases identical to TRBD1. CDR1 and CDR2 from the germline V gene are MDHEN and SYDVKM. This CDR3 region has 16 residues. Trimming removed 6 bases from V and 1 base from J; junction bases left unmatched: 9. For the CDR3, the DNA is TGTGCCAGCAGCCAAGGGGGCTCCCGGTCTGGAAACACCATATATTTT. This codes for CASSQGGSRSGNTIYF.

This clonotype was found many times. The chain uses TRBV28 and TRBJ2-1, with D possibly being TRBD1 or TRBD2 (6 bases each). CDR3 length: 15 residues. Deletions cut 2 bases from V and 7 bases from J, with 15 bases between. Germline V gene data show CDR1 as MDHEN and CDR2 as SYDVKM. Written as DNA, the CDR3 is TGTGCCAGCAGTTTAGCGGGACAACCCGTAAATGAGCAGTTCTTC. This sequence encodes CASSLAGQPVNEQFF.

This clonotype appeared many times. The rearrangement uses TRBV6-1 and TRBJ1-1; maybe TRBD1 (5 bases). The germline V gene has CDR1 MNHNS and CDR2 SASEGT. V was shortened by 4 bases and J by 1 base, with 10 bases between the two germline ends. The CDR3 extends over 14 amino acids. In DNA, the CDR3 is TGTGCCAGCAGTGTTCCAGGGCGGAACACTGAAGCTTTCTTT. It yields the protein CASSVPGRNTEAFF.

This clonotype was seen a few times. A read error may be the cause here, since a much bigger clone is one base away. The chain joins TRBV6-2 or TRBV6-3 to TRBJ1-5; D is ambiguous. The germline V gene encodes CDR1 MNHEY and CDR2 SVGEGT. The CDR3 has 13 amino acids. V lost 1 base to trimming and J lost 4 bases, with 5 bases between them. The CDR3, as DNA: TGTGCCAGCAGTTACTTGGGGAATCAGCCCCAGCATTTT. This translates into CASSYLGNQPQHF.

This clonotype was seen many times. The chain has TRBV28 and TRBJ2-5; D is possibly TRBD2 (6 bases). Germline V gene sequence: CDR1 MDHEN, CDR2 SYDVKM. The CDR3 sequence is 18 residues long. V was shortened by 3 bases and J by 4 bases, with 24 bases between the two germline ends. CDR3 in amino acids: CASSFPQGGPIWGETQYF. Written as DNA, the CDR3 is TGTGCCAGCAGTTTTCCCCAGGGAGGTCCAATCTGGGGAGAGACCCAGTACTTC.

CDR3: CSASTGRILHEQFF. The CDR3 DNA reads TGCAGTGCTTCGACAGGGAGGATCCTCCATGAGCAGTTCTTC. The J gene is TRBJ2-1, the V gene TRBV20-1; a possible D gene is TRBD1 (7 bases). Germline lookup yields CDR1 DFQATT and CDR2 SNEGSKA (reference sequence). CDR3 size: 14 residues. Trimming cost V 5 bases and J 8 bases, with 19 bases left between them.

The chain employs TRBV10-3 and TRBJ1-2; 7 nucleotides line up with TRBD1. V gave up 10 bases and J gave up 1 base; unmatched junction bases: 9. The CDR3 extends over 14 amino acids. CDR1 and CDR2 (germline): ENHRY, SYGVKD. CDR3 protein: CATWDREINYGYTF. The CDR3 nucleotides read TGTGCCACTTGGGACAGAGAAATTAACTATGGCTACACCTTC.